This T cell receptor beta chain was sequenced in a study of blood T cell repertoires in COVID-19. Germline CDR1 is LNHNV and CDR2 is YYDKDF (reference sequence). This CDR3 contains 12 residues. The ends were cut back, 4 bases at V and 8 bases at J, with 8 bases in the middle. TCRdb keeps only in-frame clones here, not all; method: immunoSEQ multiplex PCR. This sample has 250,000 or so clones, with approximately 91% found just once. The receptor was derived from a woman aged 25 to 39 with acute or convalescent COVID-19. Sequenced: peripheral blood. This rearrangement joins TRBV15 to TRBJ1-4, with no clear D. CDR3: CATSIVEEKLFF. The CDR3, as DNA: TGTGCCACCAGCATCGTTGAGGAAAAACTGTTTTTT.